This TCR beta chain was recorded in a study of CD8 T cells in ankylosing spondylitis (TCRdb year 2017). Background on the whole study: The study profiled T cell receptor beta repertoires in healthy donors and ankylosing spondylitis patients to find disease-linked TCR variants. The full study cohort comprised 20 to 25 ankylosing spondylitis patients and 110 or so healthy donors. Peripheral blood samples were taken, and synovial fluid was additionally collected from ankylosing spondylitis patients.

The instrument given in TCRdb is Illumina HiSeq 2500. TCR beta libraries were prepared by quantitative 5'-RACE with molecular barcodes. The paper's data handling went like this. To identify disease-linked TCR variants, a new computational method was used, one built on a probabilistic model of VDJ rearrangement. TCRdb applied fastp at Q25 and MiXCR to the public reads, then kept only in-frame beta chains. Rows are unified per CDR3 protein, each entry keeping the most common DNA and genes. For this entry, the V and J calls and clone size follow TCRdb and not the study's own pipeline. This sample has more than 250,000 distinct CDR3 sequences in its table, and under 8.5% of those were observed once. The leading ten clones occupy 13% to 15% of the sample. For this clonotype: The antigen it binds to is not known. No base quality information exists; no much larger clone differs at one position.

V is trimmed back by 3 bases and J by 7 bases, and the junction contains 6 bases that no gene match accounts for. In the germline V gene, CDR1 corresponds to SNHLY and CDR2 to FYNNEI. Measured from the cysteine to the phenylalanine, the CDR3 is 13 residues long. The read is trimmed to its CDR3 DNA, 39 bases read in frame from base 1. General conclusions and limits of the study: Some of the motif variants had been reported before in the synovial fluid and blood of reactive arthritis patients, a finding that suggests common disease-initiation mechanisms. The disease-linked clones showed a CD8+ phenotype and occurred at relatively low frequencies in peripheral blood. Blood from ankylosing spondylitis patients appeared to be characterized by a TCR beta motif made up of about 8 highly homologous amino acid variants. The disease-linked clones were reported as significantly enriched in matched synovial fluid samples from ankylosing spondylitis patients.

The TCR originated in a male donor with ankylosing spondylitis. The chain joins TRBV2 to TRBJ2-7, with 7 bases matching TRBD1. Sequenced material: blood, either unsorted or a sorted T cell fraction (not recorded which). The CDR3 reads as follows: CASSDLEGAEQYF. The sequenced DNA is TGTGCCAGCAGTGATTTAGAGGGGGCTGAGCAGTACTTC.